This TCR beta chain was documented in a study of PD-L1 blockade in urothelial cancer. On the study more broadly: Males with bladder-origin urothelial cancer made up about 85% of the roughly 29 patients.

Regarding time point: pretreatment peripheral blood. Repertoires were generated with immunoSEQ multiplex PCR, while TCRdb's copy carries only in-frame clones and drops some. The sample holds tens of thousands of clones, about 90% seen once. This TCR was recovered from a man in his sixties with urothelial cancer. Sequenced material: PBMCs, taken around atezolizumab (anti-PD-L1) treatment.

CDR3 in DNA: TGTGCCAGCAGCCCCAAGGCCGGGGATGGCTACACCTTC. This sequence encodes CASSPKAGDGYTF. The chain couples TRBV9 to TRBJ1-2; D unresolved. The ends were cut back, 4 bases at V and 6 bases at J, with 13 bases in the middle. CDR1 SGDLS and CDR2 YYNGEE come from the germline V gene. CDR3 length equals 13 residues.